The 32 T cell receptor beta chains given below trace back to one sample, sequenced in a study of blood T cell repertoires in COVID-19. TCRdb keeps only in-frame clones here, not all; method: immunoSEQ multiplex PCR. This repertoire shows about 77,000 clones, more than 75% found once; its top ten account for 15% to 20%. Sample: peripheral blood. The receptors here all came from an elderly woman with active or convalescent COVID-19.

The rearrangement joins TRBV7-2 to TRBJ2-5; D possibly corresponds to TRBD1 (6 bases). From germline, CDR1 is SGHTA and CDR2 FQGNSA. The CDR3 is made up of 15 amino acids. The ends were cut back, 4 bases at V and 6 bases at J, with 18 bases in the middle. CDR3 amino acids: CASSSAGVYMKTQYF. CDR3 DNA sequence: TGTGCCAGCAGCTCCGCAGGGGTATACATGAAGACCCAGTACTTC.

The chain recombines TRBV7-2 with TRBJ1-1; 7 bases are shared with TRBD1. The CDR3 covers 14 residues. The germline V gene has CDR1 SGHTA and CDR2 FQGNSA. The trim removed 3 bases at V and 5 bases at J, leaving 6 bases unmatched. CDR3 sequence (DNA): TGTGCCAGCAGCTTGACAGGGATCCGAACTGAAGCTTTCTTT. This encodes CASSLTGIRTEAFF.

In nucleotides, the CDR3 is TGTGCCACCAGCAGAGAGTCAGGATACGGCCTGAACACTGAAGCTTTCTTT. Its protein is CATSRESGYGLNTEAFF. This rearrangement joins TRBV15 to TRBJ1-1; D is ambiguous. The germline V and J ends were trimmed by 0 bases and 0 bases, with 14 bases remaining between them. The germline gives CDR1 LNHNV, CDR2 YYDKDF (reference sequence). CDR3 length: 17 amino acids.

The genes are TRBV7-9 and TRBJ1-3, with D hard to call. Trimming left V 0 bases short and J 0 bases short, with 9 bases between. The CDR3 spans 16 residues. Germline V gives CDR1 SEHNR, CDR2 FQNEAQ (reference sequence). CDR3 region: CASSLAERYSGNTIYF. The CDR3 bases are TGTGCCAGCAGCTTAGCGGAGAGGTACTCTGGAAACACCATATATTTT.

The J gene is TRBJ1-2, the V gene TRBV5-4; TRBD1 aligns across 10 bases. This CDR3 comprises 14 residues. In germline, CDR1 is SGHNT, CDR2 YYREEE (reference sequence). V was pared by 3 bases and J by 5 bases, with 4 bases of the junction left unmatched. CDR3 DNA: TGTGCCAGCAGCTGGGGACAGGGGCCTTATGGCTACACCTTC. Its protein is CASSWGQGPYGYTF.

The chain employs TRBV11-1 and TRBJ1-4, with 7 bases fitting TRBD1. The CDR3 length is 14 residues. The germline V gene has CDR1 SGHAT and CDR2 FQDESV (reference sequence). After removal of 5 bases from V and 4 bases from J, the junction contained 4 bases not matched to a gene. CDR3 region: CASSPTGYNEKLFF. CDR3 coding DNA: TGTGCCAGCAGCCCGACAGGGTATAATGAAAAACTGTTTTTT.

The chain joins TRBV24-1 to TRBJ2-3; 7 nucleotides line up with TRBD1. The CDR3 has 18 residues. Germline CDR1 and CDR2: KGHDR and SFDVKD. J gave up 0 bases and V 3 bases, and 11 bases lay outside the gene matches. The CDR3 sequence is CATSDETGRGFSTDTQYF. The CDR3 DNA reads as TGTGCCACCAGTGATGAGACAGGGAGAGGCTTTAGCACAGATACGCAGTATTTT.

The CDR3 loop reads CASSPRSVYNEQFF. The DNA of the CDR3 is TGTGCCAGCAGCCCGCGGTCGGTATACAATGAGCAGTTCTTC. V usage is TRBV27 and J usage is TRBJ2-1; D is unresolved. This CDR3 is 14 amino acids long. In germline, CDR1 is MNHEY, CDR2 SMNVEV (reference sequence). Trimming left V 6 bases short and J 4 bases short, with 13 bases between.

V gene TRBV7-3 combines with J gene TRBJ2-5; D is possibly TRBD2 (5 bases). The V end lost 0 bases, the J end lost 3 bases, and 8 bases lay between the germline ends. In germline, CDR1 is SGHTA, CDR2 FQGTGA. The CDR3 covers 14 residues. The CDR3 DNA reads as TGTGCCAGCAGCTTAACGGGGAGCGAAGAGACCCAGTACTTC. It is translated as CASSLTGSEETQYF.

This chain joins TRBV2 and TRBJ2-2, with 7 bases fitting TRBD1. This CDR3 region has 15 residues. V lost 4 bases, J lost 6 bases, and 8 bases stayed unmatched. Germline V lookup: CDR1 SNHLY, CDR2 FYNNEI. The CDR3 sequence is CASSGRQGVPGELFF. The DNA for the CDR3 is TGTGCCAGCAGTGGCCGGCAGGGGGTTCCCGGGGAGCTGTTTTTT.

The chain links TRBV6-2 or TRBV6-3 to TRBJ2-3, with D tentatively TRBD1 (6 bases). CDR3 length equals 14 residues. V was clipped by 1 base and J by 10 bases, with 15 bases between them. Germline CDR1 and CDR2: MNHEY and SVGEGT. CDR3 amino acids: CASSYLSGQLAQYF. The CDR3 DNA follows: TGTGCCAGCAGTTACTTGTCCGGACAGTTGGCGCAGTATTTT.

The J gene is TRBJ1-3, the V gene TRBV5-1, with 9 bases identical to TRBD1. The CDR3 spans 15 residues. Germline V gives CDR1 SGHRS, CDR2 YFSETQ. The V and J ends lost 0 bases and 4 bases, in that order; junction bases with no gene match: 2. In DNA, the CDR3 is TGCGCCAGCAGCTTGGACAGGGGGCCCGGAAACACCATATATTTT. This translates into CASSLDRGPGNTIYF.

The chain employs TRBV28 and TRBJ2-1; TRBD2 matches at 10 bases. Germline trimming cut 1 base from V and 3 bases from J; bases unmatched to any gene: 9. CDR3 length: 18 residues. Germline lookup yields CDR1 MDHEN and CDR2 SYDVKM. This CDR3 reads CASSLSALAGAFYNEQFF. In nucleotides, the CDR3 is TGTGCCAGCAGTTTATCCGCTCTAGCGGGGGCCTTCTACAATGAGCAGTTCTTC.

This clone was observed once. The rearrangement joins TRBV3-1 (or the pseudogene TRBV3-2) to TRBJ1-1, with 10 positions matching TRBD1. The CDR3 covers 14 residues. V trimming: 3 bases; J trimming: 4 bases; junction bases outside the gene matches: 2. Germline loops: CDR1 LGHDT, CDR2 YNNKEL (reference sequence). The CDR3 spells CASSQGQGTTEAFF. CDR3 DNA sequence: TGTGCCAGCAGCCAGGGACAGGGGACCACTGAAGCTTTCTTT.

The chain carries TRBV2 and TRBJ1-1; the D gene is possibly TRBD1 (6 bases). Trimming took off 6 bases at V and 6 bases at J, with 14 bases between the two ends. The germline V gene has CDR1 SNHLY and CDR2 FYNNEI. There are 13 residues in the CDR3. CDR3 sequence reads: CASRRQATAEAFF. The CDR3 DNA reads TGTGCCAGCAGGAGACAGGCTACGGCTGAAGCTTTCTTT.

This sequence joins TRBV29-1 and TRBJ2-7; perhaps TRBD2 as D (7 bases). This CDR3 has 12 residues. V was shortened by 4 bases and J by 2 bases, with 9 bases between the two germline ends. Germline assignment: CDR1 SQVTM and CDR2 ANQGSEA. Here the CDR3 reads CSVGGGTYEQYF. The CDR3 nucleotides are TGCAGCGTTGGCGGGGGCACCTACGAGCAGTACTTC.

The gene calls are TRBV9 and TRBJ2-5; no clear D gene. This CDR3 is 12 amino acids long. CDR1 and CDR2 (germline): SGDLS, YYNGEE. Trimming removed 3 bases at V and 2 bases at J, with 5 bases between. The CDR3 spells CASSDFQETQYF. In DNA, the CDR3 is TGTGCCAGCAGCGACTTTCAAGAGACCCAGTACTTC.

The genes are TRBV30 and TRBJ2-1; 8 positions match TRBD2. Germline values: CDR1 GTSNPN, CDR2 SVGIG (reference sequence). This CDR3 spans 13 amino acids. After removal of 5 bases from V and 4 bases from J, the junction contained 4 bases not matched to a gene. CDR3 region: CAWSRGGYNEQFF. The CDR3, as DNA: TGTGCCTGGTCTCGGGGGGGATACAATGAGCAGTTCTTC.

This chain links TRBV7-8 with TRBJ1-1; D is undetermined. Deletions cut 6 bases from V and 2 bases from J, with 10 bases between. The germline V gene has CDR1 SGHVS and CDR2 FQNEAQ. The CDR3 totals 13 residues. The CDR3 loop is CASRREPNTEAFF. In DNA, the CDR3 is TGTGCCAGCAGGAGGGAGCCTAACACTGAAGCTTTCTTT.

The rearrangement uses TRBV2 and TRBJ2-3, with 10 bases that match TRBD2. Germline V gene sequence: CDR1 SNHLY, CDR2 FYNNEI. The CDR3 totals 14 residues. The V segment lost 8 bases and the J segment 5 bases; nucleotides outside the gene matches: 7. Here the CDR3 DNA reads TGTGCCAGCGAGAGCGGGGGGGCCGTAGATACGCAGTATTTT. This gives the protein CASESGGAVDTQYF.

The chain joins TRBV11-3 to TRBJ2-7; the D is unclear. Trimming cost V 0 bases and J 3 bases, with 6 bases left between them. The CDR3 runs to 13 residues. Looked up from germline, CDR1 is SGHNT and CDR2 is YENEEA. CDR3 residues: CASSLEVGYEQYF. CDR3 nucleotide sequence: TGTGCCAGCAGCTTAGAAGTCGGCTACGAGCAGTACTTC.

The chain links TRBV6-2 or TRBV6-3 to TRBJ1-2; a weak D match, TRBD1 (5 bases). This CDR3 comprises 16 residues. Germline V gene lookup returns CDR1 MNHEY and CDR2 SVGEGT. V lost 5 bases to trimming and J lost 5 bases, with 21 bases between them. The CDR3 DNA is TGTGCCAGCAGTCACGGGGGGACCCTTCAAATTTATGGCTACACCTTC. It is translated as CASSHGGTLQIYGYTF.

This chain joins TRBV18 and TRBJ1-1; 10 positions agree with TRBD1. CDR3 length equals 20 residues. Germline values: CDR1 KGHSH, CDR2 LQKENI. The junction had 17 bases not matched to a gene; V was cut back by 3 bases and J by 1 base. The CDR3 protein is CASSPLRQGARRPTNTEAFF. The CDR3 nucleotides are TGTGCCAGCTCACCGCTAAGACAGGGGGCCCGGAGACCAACGAACACTGAAGCTTTCTTT.

V and J are TRBV7-2 and TRBJ1-5; maybe TRBD1 (6 bases). The germline gives CDR1 SGHTA, CDR2 FQGNSA. Trimming took off 1 base at V and 0 bases at J, with 10 bases between the two ends. The CDR3 has 16 amino acids. CDR3 residues: CASSLEGTLSNQPQHF. The CDR3 nucleotides are TGTGCCAGCAGCTTAGAGGGGACACTTAGCAATCAGCCCCAGCATTTT.

The rearrangement links TRBV4-3 to TRBJ2-5, with TRBD2 as a possible D gene (5 bases). V was shortened by 1 base and J by 5 bases, with 14 bases between the two germline ends. The V gene's germline CDR1 is LGHNA and CDR2 YSLEER. This CDR3 region has 15 residues. The CDR3 sequence: CASSQGLGRGETQYF. Here the CDR3 DNA reads TGCGCCAGCAGCCAAGGATTGGGAAGAGGGGAGACCCAGTACTTC.

The chain recombines TRBV7-2 with TRBJ2-5; D might be TRBD1 (5 bases). Germline assignment: CDR1 SGHTA and CDR2 FQGNSA. V lost 5 bases to trimming and J lost 0 bases, with 16 bases between them. The CDR3 has 16 residues. The chain's CDR3 is CASSQRQLPYQETQYF. The CDR3 DNA reads as TGTGCCAGCAGCCAAAGACAGCTACCGTACCAAGAGACCCAGTACTTC.

This clone was counted once. This sequence joins TRBV7-2 and TRBJ2-3; TRBD2 matches 13 bases. Trimming removed 5 bases from V and 4 bases from J; junction bases left unmatched: 6. The CDR3 runs 16 residues. Germline CDR1 SGHTA, CDR2 FQGNSA. CDR3 protein: CASSLRTSGGPDTQYF. Written as DNA, the CDR3 is TGTGCCAGCAGCCTGAGGACTAGCGGGGGCCCAGATACGCAGTATTTT.

The chain joins TRBV7-2 to TRBJ1-6; TRBD1 is a possible D gene (5 bases). The germline gives CDR1 SGHTA, CDR2 FQGNSA. The length of the CDR3 is 17 residues. With 5 bases removed from V and 4 bases from J, the gap between germline ends came to 18 bases. The CDR3 sequence: CASSILAGQVYNSPLHF. The DNA for the CDR3 is TGTGCCAGCAGCATTCTGGCGGGGCAGGTTTATAATTCACCCCTCCACTTT. Supplemented by reference TRBV7-2 and TRBJ1-6, the full variable domain reads GAGVSQSPSNKVTEKGKDVELRCDPISGHTALYWYRQSLGQGLEFLIYFQGNSAPDKSGLPSDRFSAERTGGSVSTLTIQRTQQEDSAVYLCASSILAGQVYNSPLHFGNGTRLTVT.

J is TRBJ2-3 and V is TRBV9, with D perhaps TRBD1 (6 bases). The CDR3 has 18 residues. V shed 3 bases and J shed 6 bases, with 26 bases lying between them. Per germline, CDR1 SGDLS and CDR2 YYNGEE. The DNA of the CDR3 is TGTGCCAGCAGCGCCCCCGGTCGCTCTGACAGGCGATTGGATACGCAGTATTTT. It is translated as CASSAPGRSDRRLDTQYF.

This clone appeared a single time. This chain uses TRBV5-4 with TRBJ1-4; D is possibly TRBD1 (5 bases). Germline CDR1 and CDR2: SGHNT and YYREEE (reference sequence). The germline V and J ends were trimmed by 5 bases and 10 bases, with 15 bases remaining between them. The length of the CDR3 is 13 residues. In DNA form, the CDR3 reads TGTGCCAGCAGTACTCCTGGCGGGGGAAAACTGTTTTTT. It yields the protein CASSTPGGGKLFF.

The V and J genes are TRBV7-2 and TRBJ2-7; 10 bases fit TRBD1. Per germline, CDR1 SGHTA and CDR2 FQGNSA. The CDR3 has 13 residues. Unmatched junction bases numbered 3, after V lost 3 bases and J lost 7 bases. CDR3 loop: CASSFGTGVEQYF. The DNA for the CDR3 is TGTGCCAGCAGCTTTGGGACAGGGGTTGAGCAGTACTTC.

V is TRBV7-9 and J is TRBJ1-6; no reliable D call. This CDR3 is 14 amino acids long. Trimming stripped 5 bases from V and 9 bases from J, with 14 bases between. Germline V gives CDR1 SEHNR, CDR2 FQNEAQ (reference sequence). CDR3 residues: CASSPVGRGSPLHF. The CDR3 DNA reads TGTGCCAGCAGCCCGGTTGGGAGAGGTTCACCCCTCCACTTT.